Listed below are T cell receptor beta chains from one sample, sequenced in a study of T cell changes during pregnancy in multiple sclerosis. Profiled with immunoSEQ multiplex PCR; TCRdb holds only in-frame clones, not every one. The sample contains about 61,000 clones, more than 80% of which appear only once. Sequencing used peripheral blood, obtained in the first trimester of pregnancy. Every receptor here comes from a female donor in good health, enrolled as a control in a pregnancy study. Each CDR3 is given with its conserved first and last residue. A D gene is named only where the DNA matches it firmly. Not all rows give a size; the values are once, few, many and, for expanded clones, a class.

V gene: TRBV30; clone size: once; J gene: TRBJ2-4; D gene: TRBD1; CDR3 DNA: TGTGCCTGGAGTGGTCGGGACAGGGGGAGAAAACTAGCCAAAAACATTCAGTACTTC; CDR3 protein: CAWSGRDRGRKLAKNIQYF
V gene: TRBV4-3; clone size: NA; J gene: TRBJ1-3; D gene: NA; CDR3 DNA: TGCGCCAGCAGCCAAGTCTTTCCAGGGAACGGAAACACCATATATTTT; CDR3 protein: CASSQVFPGNGNTIYF
V gene: TRBV4-2; clone size: NA; J gene: TRBJ1-1; D gene: NA; CDR3 DNA: TGTGCCAGCAGCCAAGATTTGGTATGGGAGGGCCCTGAAGCTTTCTTT; CDR3 protein: CASSQDLVWEGPEAFF
V gene: TRBV11-2; clone size: NA; J gene: TRBJ1-1; D gene: NA; CDR3 DNA: TGTGCCAGCAGCTTTGCCTTCTTGGGGGCCATGAACACTGAAGCTTTCTTT; CDR3 protein: CASSFAFLGAMNTEAFF
V gene: TRBV4-3; clone size: NA; J gene: TRBJ1-2; D gene: NA; CDR3 DNA: TGCGCCAGCAGCCAAGATCTCCAGGGGTCCTATGGCTACACCTTC; CDR3 protein: CASSQDLQGSYGYTF
V gene: TRBV29-1; clone size: once; J gene: TRBJ2-7; D gene: NA; CDR3 DNA: TGCAGCGTTGAATCCCCAGTCTCCTACGAGCAGTACTTC; CDR3 protein: CSVESPVSYEQYF
V gene: TRBV5-4; clone size: NA; J gene: TRBJ2-7; D gene: TRBD2; CDR3 DNA: TGTGCCAGCAGCTTGGATCCCCAAGCGGGGGGGCCCCTAGGGCAGTACTTC; CDR3 protein: CASSLDPQAGGPLGQYF
V gene: TRBV12-5; clone size: NA; J gene: TRBJ1-1; D gene: TRBD1; CDR3 DNA: TGTGCTAGTGGTCGAGGACAGGGTGGCAACACTGAAGCTTTCTTT; CDR3 protein: CASGRGQGGNTEAFF
V gene: TRBV5-8; clone size: NA; J gene: TRBJ2-7; D gene: NA; CDR3 DNA: TGTGCCAGCGGGAGGAGGTCCTACGAGCAGTACTTC; CDR3 protein: CASGRRSYEQYF
V gene: TRBV6-5; clone size: NA; J gene: TRBJ1-1; D gene: NA; CDR3 DNA: TGTGCCAGCAGCCAAGGACTAATCACTGAAGCTTTCTTT; CDR3 protein: CASSQGLITEAFF
V gene: TRBV18; clone size: NA; J gene: TRBJ1-4; D gene: NA; CDR3 DNA: TGTGCCAGCTCACCGCAAACTGCCGGACAGATTAATGAAAAACTGTTTTTT; CDR3 protein: CASSPQTAGQINEKLFF
V gene: TRBV7-2; clone size: few; J gene: TRBJ2-7; D gene: NA; CDR3 DNA: TGTGCCAGCAGCTACACACCGGGATTCTCCTACGAGCAGTACTTC; CDR3 protein: CASSYTPGFSYEQYF
V gene: TRBV30; clone size: NA; J gene: TRBJ2-1; D gene: TRBD2; CDR3 DNA: TGTGCCTGGACTAGCGGGGGGATGTACAATGAGCAGTTCTTC; CDR3 protein: CAWTSGGMYNEQFF
V gene: TRBV18; clone size: NA; J gene: TRBJ2-7; D gene: NA; CDR3 DNA: TGTGCCAGCTCACCCCTGGCGAGGGCTGAGCAGTACTTC; CDR3 protein: CASSPLARAEQYF
V gene: TRBV27; clone size: NA; J gene: TRBJ1-1; D gene: NA; CDR3 DNA: TGTGCCAGCAGTTCCCTCACAGGGCATGACACTGAAGCTTTCTTT; CDR3 protein: CASSSLTGHDTEAFF
V gene: TRBV4-2; clone size: once; J gene: TRBJ1-2; D gene: NA; CDR3 DNA: TGTGCCAGCAGCCATTCGGGGGTTGACTATGGCTACACCTTC; CDR3 protein: CASSHSGVDYGYTF
V gene: TRBV13; clone size: once; J gene: TRBJ1-6; D gene: TRBD1; CDR3 DNA: TGTGCCAGCAGCGGACAGGGAATGTTACCCCTCCACTTT; CDR3 protein: CASSGQGMLPLHF
V gene: TRBV25-1; clone size: NA; J gene: TRBJ2-6; D gene: NA; CDR3 DNA: TGTGCCAGCGGCAGTAGCGGGGCCAACGTCCTGACTTTC; CDR3 protein: CASGSSGANVLTF
V gene: TRBV4-3; clone size: NA; J gene: TRBJ2-3; D gene: NA; CDR3 DNA: TGCGCCAGCAGCCAAGATGGCCCGAATACGCAGTATTTT; CDR3 protein: CASSQDGPNTQYF
V gene: TRBV4-1; clone size: NA; J gene: TRBJ1-1; D gene: TRBD1; CDR3 DNA: TGCGCCAGCAGCCGGACAGGGTATAGGGGGACTGAAGCTTTCTTT; CDR3 protein: CASSRTGYRGTEAFF
V gene: TRBV5-1; clone size: NA; J gene: TRBJ2-2; D gene: TRBD1; CDR3 DNA: TGCGCCAGCAGCCCAAAAGGACAGGGGACCGGGGAGCTGTTTTTT; CDR3 protein: CASSPKGQGTGELFF
V gene: TRBV5-1; clone size: NA; J gene: TRBJ1-2; D gene: NA; CDR3 DNA: TGCGCCAGCAGCCCCTGGACATCAGAAGGCTACACCTTC; CDR3 protein: CASSPWTSEGYTF
V gene: TRBV7-9; clone size: NA; J gene: TRBJ2-3; D gene: TRBD2; CDR3 DNA: TGTGCCAGCAGCTTAGCGATCGGCGGGGGGAAAACAGATACGCAGTATTTT; CDR3 protein: CASSLAIGGGKTDTQYF
V gene: TRBV30; clone size: NA; J gene: TRBJ1-5; D gene: TRBD1; CDR3 DNA: TGTGCCTGGAGTGTACAGGGGGTCGGCGACCAGCCCCAGCATTTT; CDR3 protein: CAWSVQGVGDQPQHF
V gene: TRBV11-1; clone size: NA; J gene: TRBJ2-7; D gene: NA; CDR3 DNA: TGTGCCAGCAGCTTATTAGGGGCTAGGGAGCAGTACTTC; CDR3 protein: CASSLLGAREQYF
V gene: TRBV4-3; clone size: NA; J gene: TRBJ1-2; D gene: NA; CDR3 DNA: TGCGCCAGCAGCCCCGGGGGGAGGGGCGGGAACCCTGACACCTTC; CDR3 protein: CASSPGGRGGNPDTF
V gene: TRBV6-6; clone size: NA; J gene: TRBJ2-3; D gene: NA; CDR3 DNA: TGTGCCAGCAGTTACTCGGAACGGGGCACAGATACGCAGTATTTT; CDR3 protein: CASSYSERGTDTQYF
V gene: TRBV29-1; clone size: once; J gene: TRBJ2-5; D gene: TRBD1; CDR3 DNA: TGCAGCTCAAGAGGACAGGGGGGCCCTCAAGAGACCCAGTACTTC; CDR3 protein: CSSRGQGGPQETQYF
V gene: TRBV30; clone size: few; J gene: TRBJ1-4; D gene: NA; CDR3 DNA: TGTGCCTGGACTGCCAGCCCGGCGGGTGAAAAACTGTTTTTT; CDR3 protein: CAWTASPAGEKLFF
V gene: TRBV5-4; clone size: NA; J gene: TRBJ2-7; D gene: NA; CDR3 DNA: TGTGCCAGCAGCCCCGGGGGGAAGGGGGCCTACGAGCAGTACTTC; CDR3 protein: CASSPGGKGAYEQYF
V gene: TRBV7-8; clone size: NA; J gene: TRBJ1-1; D gene: NA; CDR3 DNA: TGTGCCAGCAGCTTAGCGCGCTTCAAGAACACTGAAGCTTTCTTT; CDR3 protein: CASSLARFKNTEAFF
V gene: TRBV19; clone size: NA; J gene: TRBJ1-3; D gene: TRBD1; CDR3 DNA: TGTGCCAGTAGTAGATCGCCAGGGGGCAGCTCTGGAAACACCATATATTTT; CDR3 protein: CASSRSPGGSSGNTIYF
V gene: TRBV7-8; clone size: once; J gene: TRBJ2-3; D gene: NA; CDR3 DNA: TGTGCCAGCAGCTTAGATTTCGGTACGCAGTATTTT; CDR3 protein: CASSLDFGTQYF